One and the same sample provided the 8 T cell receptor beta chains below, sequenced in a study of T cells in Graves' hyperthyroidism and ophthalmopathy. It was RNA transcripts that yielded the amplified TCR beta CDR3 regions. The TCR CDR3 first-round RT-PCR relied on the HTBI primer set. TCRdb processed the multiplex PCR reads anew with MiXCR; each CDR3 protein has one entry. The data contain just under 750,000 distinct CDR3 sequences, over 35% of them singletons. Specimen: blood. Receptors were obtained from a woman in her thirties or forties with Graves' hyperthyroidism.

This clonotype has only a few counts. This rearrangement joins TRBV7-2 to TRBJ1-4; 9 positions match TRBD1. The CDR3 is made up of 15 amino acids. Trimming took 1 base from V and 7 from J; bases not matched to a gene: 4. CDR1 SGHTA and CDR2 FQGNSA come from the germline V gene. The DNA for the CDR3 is TGTGCCAGCAGCTTAGGGGACAGGGAGGTTGAAAAACTGTTTTTT. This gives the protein CASSLGDREVEKLFF.

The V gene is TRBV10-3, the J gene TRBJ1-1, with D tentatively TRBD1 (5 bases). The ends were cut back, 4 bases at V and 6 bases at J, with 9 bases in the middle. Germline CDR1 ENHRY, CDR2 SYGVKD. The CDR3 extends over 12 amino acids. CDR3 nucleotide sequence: TGTGCCATCAGTGTCAGGGTTCCTGAAGCTTTCTTT. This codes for CAISVRVPEAFF.

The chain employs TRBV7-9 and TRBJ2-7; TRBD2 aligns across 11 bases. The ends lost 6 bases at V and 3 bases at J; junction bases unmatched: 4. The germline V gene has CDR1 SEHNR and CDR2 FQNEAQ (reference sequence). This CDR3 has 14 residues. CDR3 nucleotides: TGTGCCAGCAGTCTAGCGGGAGGAATCTACGAGCAGTACTTC. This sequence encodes CASSLAGGIYEQYF.

The DNA for the CDR3 is TGCGCCAGCAGCTTGGATCAATTCAGGGGACGCAACACTGAAGCTTTCTTT. Amino acid sequence: CASSLDQFRGRNTEAFF. V usage is TRBV5-1 and J usage is TRBJ1-1; TRBD1 is a possible D gene (6 bases). Germline CDR1 is SGHRS and CDR2 is YFSETQ. V was cut by 0 bases and J by 2 bases, with 17 bases left in between. This CDR3 is 17 amino acids long.

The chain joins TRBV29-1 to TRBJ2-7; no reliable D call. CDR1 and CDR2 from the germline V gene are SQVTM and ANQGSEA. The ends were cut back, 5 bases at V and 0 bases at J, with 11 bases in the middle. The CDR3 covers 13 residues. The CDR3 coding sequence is TGCAGCGTTAGTCCTAGTAACTCCTACGAGCAGTACTTC. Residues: CSVSPSNSYEQYF.

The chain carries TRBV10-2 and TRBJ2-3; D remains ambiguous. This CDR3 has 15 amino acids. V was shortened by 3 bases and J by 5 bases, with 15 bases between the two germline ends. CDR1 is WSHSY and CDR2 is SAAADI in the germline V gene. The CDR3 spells CASSDPTGRGDTQYF. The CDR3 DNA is TGCGCCAGCAGTGACCCCACCGGGCGCGGAGATACGCAGTATTTT.

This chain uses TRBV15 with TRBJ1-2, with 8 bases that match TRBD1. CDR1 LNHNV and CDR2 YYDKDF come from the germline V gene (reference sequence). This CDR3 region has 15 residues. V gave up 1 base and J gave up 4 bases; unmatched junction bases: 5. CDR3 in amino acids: CATSRVPTGVYGYTF. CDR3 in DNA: TGTGCCACCAGCAGAGTTCCGACAGGGGTCTATGGCTACACCTTC.

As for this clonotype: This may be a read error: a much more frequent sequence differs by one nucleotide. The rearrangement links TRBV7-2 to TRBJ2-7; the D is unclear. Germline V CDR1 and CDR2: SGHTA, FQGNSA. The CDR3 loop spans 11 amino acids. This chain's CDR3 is CAGSFMYEQYF. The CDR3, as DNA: TGTGCCGGCAGCTTTATGTACGAGCAGTACTTC.